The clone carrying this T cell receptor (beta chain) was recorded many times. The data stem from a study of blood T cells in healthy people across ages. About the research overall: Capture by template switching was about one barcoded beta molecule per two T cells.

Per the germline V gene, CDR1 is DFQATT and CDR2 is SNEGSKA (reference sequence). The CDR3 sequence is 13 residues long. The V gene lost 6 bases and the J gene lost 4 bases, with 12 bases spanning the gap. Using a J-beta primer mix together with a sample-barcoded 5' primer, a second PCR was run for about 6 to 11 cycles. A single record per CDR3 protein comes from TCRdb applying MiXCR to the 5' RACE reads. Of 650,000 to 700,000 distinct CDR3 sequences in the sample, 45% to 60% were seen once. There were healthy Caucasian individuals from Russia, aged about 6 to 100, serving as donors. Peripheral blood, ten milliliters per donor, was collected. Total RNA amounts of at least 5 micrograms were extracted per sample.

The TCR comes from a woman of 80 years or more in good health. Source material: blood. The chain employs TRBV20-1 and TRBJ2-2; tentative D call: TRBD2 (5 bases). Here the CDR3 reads CSARRTGTGELFF. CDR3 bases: TGCAGTGCCCGAAGGACTGGCACCGGGGAGCTGTTTTTT.